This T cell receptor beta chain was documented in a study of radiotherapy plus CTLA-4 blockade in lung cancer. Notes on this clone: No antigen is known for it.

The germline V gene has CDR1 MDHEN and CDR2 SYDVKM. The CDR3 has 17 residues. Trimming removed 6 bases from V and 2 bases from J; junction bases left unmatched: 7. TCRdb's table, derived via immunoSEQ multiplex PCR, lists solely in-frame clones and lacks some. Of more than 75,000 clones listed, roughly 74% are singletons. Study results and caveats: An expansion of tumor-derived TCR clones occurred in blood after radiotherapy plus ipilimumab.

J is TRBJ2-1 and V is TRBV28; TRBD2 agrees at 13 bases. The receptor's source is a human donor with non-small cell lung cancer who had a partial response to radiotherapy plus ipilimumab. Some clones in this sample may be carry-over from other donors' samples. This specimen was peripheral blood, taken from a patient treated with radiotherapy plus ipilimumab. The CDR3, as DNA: TGTGCCAGCAGAGCACCGGGACTAGCGGGACCCTACAATGAGCAGTTCTTC. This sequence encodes CASRAPGLAGPYNEQFF.